This is a list of T cell receptor beta chains from one sample in a study of T-cell memory formation after mild COVID-19. Using its own MiXCR run on the 5' RACE reads, TCRdb lists one record per CDR3 protein. The sample records 170,000 or so distinct CDR3 sequences, about 28% being singletons. The sequenced sample consisted of PBMCs or a T cell subset sorted from them (not recorded which). The origin of the receptors is an adult woman who had mild COVID-19 (a few samples of this study predate the infection). Cell type and time point are not known. CDR3s include the opening cysteine and the closing phenylalanine or tryptophan. Each record gives: J gene, clone size, CDR3 length, V gene, CDR3 protein. Clone size is shown for a subset of rows, as once, few, many or a class of expanded clone.

J gene: TRBJ1-4
clone size: NA
CDR3 length: 18
V gene: TRBV7-4
CDR3 protein: CASATGTGGLATNEKLFF

J gene: TRBJ2-7
clone size: NA
CDR3 length: 13
V gene: TRBV30
CDR3 protein: CAWSVGGSYEQYF

J gene: TRBJ2-1
clone size: NA
CDR3 length: 15
V gene: TRBV5-8
CDR3 protein: CASSYSSGRVYEQFF

J gene: TRBJ2-1
clone size: few
CDR3 length: 11
V gene: TRBV20-1
CDR3 protein: CSASMLAEQFF

J gene: TRBJ2-7
clone size: NA
CDR3 length: 14
V gene: TRBV9
CDR3 protein: CASSPSTGTHEQYF

J gene: TRBJ2-4
clone size: few
CDR3 length: 13
V gene: TRBV7-2
CDR3 protein: CASSRDRGNIQYF

J gene: TRBJ2-7
clone size: NA
CDR3 length: 14
V gene: TRBV12-3/TRBV12-4
CDR3 protein: CASSYWGVHYEQYF

J gene: TRBJ2-7
clone size: NA
CDR3 length: 12
V gene: TRBV29-1
CDR3 protein: CSVGYRGYEQYF

J gene: TRBJ2-3
clone size: NA
CDR3 length: 14
V gene: TRBV7-9
CDR3 protein: CASSLEAGMDTQYF

J gene: TRBJ2-7
clone size: NA
CDR3 length: 14
V gene: TRBV15
CDR3 protein: CATSTQWGNYEQYF

J gene: TRBJ2-2
clone size: NA
CDR3 length: 15
V gene: TRBV3-1
CDR3 protein: CASSHTGDGTGELFF

J gene: TRBJ1-2
clone size: few
CDR3 length: 16
V gene: TRBV29-1
CDR3 protein: CSAPPSTGGKVYGYTF

J gene: TRBJ1-2
clone size: NA
CDR3 length: 13
V gene: TRBV5-1
CDR3 protein: CASSLAPGRGYTF